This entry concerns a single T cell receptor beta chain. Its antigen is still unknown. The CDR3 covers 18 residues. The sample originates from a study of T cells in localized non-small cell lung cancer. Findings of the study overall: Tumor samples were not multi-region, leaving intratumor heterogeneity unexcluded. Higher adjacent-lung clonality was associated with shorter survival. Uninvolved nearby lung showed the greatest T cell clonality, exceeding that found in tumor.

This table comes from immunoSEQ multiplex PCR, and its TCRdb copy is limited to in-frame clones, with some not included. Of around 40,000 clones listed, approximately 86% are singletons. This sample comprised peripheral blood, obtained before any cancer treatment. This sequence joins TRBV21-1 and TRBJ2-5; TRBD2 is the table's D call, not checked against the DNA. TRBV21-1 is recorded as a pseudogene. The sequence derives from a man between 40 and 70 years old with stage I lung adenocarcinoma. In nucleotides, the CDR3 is TGTGCCAGCAGCAAAGACCGTAGCCGGGACTCGACAAAAGAGACCCAGTACTTC. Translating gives CASSKDRSRDSTKETQYF.